This T cell receptor beta chain was retrieved from a study of identical twins. Findings and caveats of the study: In drawing conclusions, the study used cross-sectional statistical analysis and did not follow the same donors. Carriage of fewer insertions was seen in abundant cord blood beta clonotypes, whereas memory repertoires showed none. Model-predicted out-of-frame TCR alpha sharing fell below observed values in monozygotic twins.

The CDR3 totals 16 residues. The junction had 3 bases not matched to a gene; V was cut back by 2 bases and J by 0 bases. To note about this clonotype: Its antigen is not identified.

TCRdb analysed the 5' RACE reads with MiXCR anew, one entry per CDR3 protein. This table has about 450,000 distinct CDR3 sequences, about 18% appearing once. The TCR comes from a man aged 50 to 59 in good health. The chain recombines TRBV12-3 or TRBV12-4 with TRBJ2-1; 8 positions agree with TRBD2. The sequencing input was naive T cells sorted from blood. CDR3 DNA: TGTGCCAGCAGTTTATCTCGGGGGGGCTCCTACAATGAGCAGTTCTTC. Its protein product is CASSLSRGGSYNEQFF.